Below are 25 T cell receptor beta chains sequenced from a single sample in a study of cytomegalovirus exposure and HLA in healthy donors. The PCR was carried out with 60 Vbeta primers and 13 Jbeta primers. Using immunoSEQ multiplex PCR, the repertoire was profiled, and TCRdb retains in-frame clones only, with some absent. The sample shows some 86,000 clones, roughly three quarters of them seen only once. The source material was PBMCs. The receptors come from a woman aged 40 to 50 in good health and CMV-seropositive.

The chain couples TRBV28 to TRBJ1-4; D is possibly TRBD1 (5 bases). Trimming took off 7 bases at V and 8 bases at J, with 14 bases between the two ends. CDR1 is MDHEN and CDR2 is SYDVKM in the germline V gene. The CDR3 contains 13 residues. CDR3 in DNA: TGTGCCAGCATTAGGGGTTTTGGGGAAAAACTGTTTTTT. Residues: CASIRGFGEKLFF.

Worth noting for this clone: The CDR3 does not end in the conserved phenylalanine or tryptophan, so this is likely a read error. This chain joins TRBV7-2 and TRBJ1-2, with D possibly matching TRBD1 (5 bases). The length of the CDR3 is 13 residues. Germline V CDR1 and CDR2: SGHTA, FQGNSA. Between the trimmed V and J ends, which lost 1 base and 7 bases, there was a span of 10 bases. Written as DNA, the CDR3 is TGTGCCAGCAGCTTAGTCAGGGAGGGTGGCTACACCGTC. It specifies CASSLVREGGYTV.

In this sample, this clone turned up a few times. This chain connects TRBV19 to TRBJ2-7; 8 bases map to TRBD1. J was trimmed by 2 bases and V by 5 bases; bases with no gene match: 11. Germline loops: CDR1 LNHDA, CDR2 SQIVND (reference sequence). The length of the CDR3 is 16 residues. Here the CDR3 reads CASSSGRTGSPYEQYF. CDR3 DNA: TGTGCCAGTAGTTCAGGGAGGACAGGGAGCCCCTACGAGCAGTACTTC.

The chain links TRBV19 to TRBJ1-2; D is uncertain. V shed 1 base and J shed 8 bases, with 14 bases lying between them. CDR1 is LNHDA and CDR2 is SQIVND in the germline V gene (reference sequence). CDR3 length: 14 residues. The CDR3 loop is CASSIGTDSWGYTF. The CDR3 DNA sequence: TGTGCCAGTAGTATAGGGACTGACTCTTGGGGCTACACCTTC.

This clone has a handful of counts. The chain has TRBV2 and TRBJ2-5, with 9 bases fitting TRBD1. Germline CDR1 reads SNHLY; CDR2 reads FYNNEI. The CDR3 has 13 amino acids. Losses at the gene ends were 7 bases for V and 1 base for J; bases not matched to a gene: 1. In DNA, the CDR3 is TGTGCCAGCATGACAGGGGGCCAAGAGACCCAGTACTTC. This gives the protein CASMTGGQETQYF.

DNA of the CDR3: TGTGCCACCAGCAGAGAGAACAGAGAGTCCTACGAGCAGTACTTC. This codes for CATSRENRESYEQYF. V usage is TRBV15 and J usage is TRBJ2-7; D is unresolved. The CDR3 has 15 residues. Trimming cost V 0 bases and J 1 base, with 10 bases left between them. The germline V gene has CDR1 LNHNV and CDR2 YYDKDF (reference sequence).

The rearrangement uses TRBV9 and TRBJ2-5, with 11 bases identical to TRBD2. The CDR3 sequence is 16 residues long. J was trimmed by 4 bases and V by 0 bases; bases with no gene match: 5. CDR1 and CDR2 from the germline V gene are SGDLS and YYNGEE. This chain's CDR3 is CASSVVAGGPGETQYF. As DNA, the CDR3 is TGTGCCAGCAGCGTAGTAGCGGGAGGGCCCGGAGAGACCCAGTACTTC.

The chain combines TRBV30 with TRBJ2-1; a weak D match, TRBD2 (6 bases). Per germline, CDR1 GTSNPN and CDR2 SVGIG (reference sequence). Trimming removed 1 base from V and 7 bases from J, with 11 bases in between. This CDR3 contains 13 residues. The CDR3 sequence: CAWSGGVSNEQFF. For the CDR3, the DNA is TGTGCCTGGAGTGGCGGGGTATCTAATGAGCAGTTCTTC.

The J gene is TRBJ2-7, the V gene TRBV6-5, with D perhaps TRBD1 (6 bases). Trimming left V 2 bases short and J 0 bases short, with 8 bases between. This CDR3 spans 14 amino acids. Germline V gives CDR1 MNHEY, CDR2 SVGAGI. The chain's CDR3 is CASSYDRYSYEQYF. CDR3 coding DNA: TGTGCCAGCAGTTACGACAGGTACTCCTACGAGCAGTACTTC.

Regarding this clone: Other DNA sequences in this sample translate to the same CDR3. The V gene is TRBV18, the J gene TRBJ2-3, with D possibly matching TRBD2 (6 bases). The CDR3 is 14 residues long. The V gene's germline CDR1 is KGHSH and CDR2 LQKENI. The germline V and J ends were trimmed by 3 bases and 1 base, with 8 bases remaining between them. The CDR3 region has the DNA TGTGCCAGCTCACCGACGGGGGGCACAGATACGCAGTATTTT. Encoded protein: CASSPTGGTDTQYF.

The chain couples TRBV6-5 to TRBJ1-1; TRBD1 agrees at 9 bases. CDR3 length equals 15 residues. Losses at the gene ends were 7 bases for V and 1 base for J; bases not matched to a gene: 7. Germline V gene data show CDR1 as MNHEY and CDR2 as SVGAGI. The CDR3 DNA sequence: TGTGCCAGCAAGGTGGGACAGGGATGGAACACTGAAGCTTTCTTT. It encodes CASKVGQGWNTEAFF.

The chain employs TRBV27 and TRBJ2-1; 7 bases fit TRBD1. The CDR3 contains 15 residues. Germline lookup yields CDR1 MNHEY and CDR2 SMNVEV (reference sequence). The V segment lost 3 bases and the J segment 3 bases; nucleotides outside the gene matches: 5. CDR3 in amino acids: CASSFRGGNYNEQFF. The CDR3 nucleotides read TGTGCCAGCAGTTTCCGAGGGGGCAACTACAATGAGCAGTTCTTC.

The chain uses TRBV21-1 and TRBJ2-5; whether TRBD2, the table's D call, matches the DNA was not checked. TRBV21-1 is described as a pseudogene. This CDR3 has 13 residues. The CDR3 loop is CASNRETVGTQYF. As DNA, the CDR3 is TGTGCCAGCAACCGGGAGACCGTGGGGACCCAGTACTTC.

This chain uses TRBV7-9 with TRBJ2-1; D is perhaps TRBD2 (5 bases). The V end was cut by 2 bases, the J end by 6 bases, with 17 bases between. This CDR3 comprises 16 residues. CDR1 and CDR2 (germline): SEHNR, FQNEAQ (reference sequence). In DNA form, the CDR3 reads TGTGCCAGCAGCTTATGGGCTAGCAGCAGACGCAATGAGCAGTTCTTC. Its translation is CASSLWASSRRNEQFF. The full variable domain, completed using reference TRBV7-9 and TRBJ2-1, is DTGVSQNPRHKITKRGQNVTFRCDPISEHNRLYWYRQTLGQGPEFLTYFQNEAQLEKSRLLSDRFSAERPKGSFSTLEIQRTEQGDSAMYLCASSLWASSRRNEQFFGPGTRLTVL.

V and J are TRBV27 and TRBJ2-1; 11 bases match TRBD1. V gave up 4 bases and J gave up 4 bases; unmatched junction bases: 9. Germline-derived CDR1 and CDR2 are MNHEY and SMNVEV (reference sequence). CDR3 size: 17 residues. For the CDR3, the DNA is TGTGCCAGCAGTTACGTCTCGGACAGGGGGCGTTACAATGAGCAGTTCTTC. It codes for CASSYVSDRGRYNEQFF.

The sample holds a few counts of this clone. V gene TRBV12-5 combines with J gene TRBJ2-5; D is uncertain. From germline, CDR1 is LGHNT and CDR2 FRNRAP. V was pared by 6 bases and J by 2 bases, with 10 bases between. CDR3 length: 13 residues. The CDR3 protein is CASGASGQETQYF. The CDR3 bases are TGTGCTAGTGGAGCCTCAGGACAAGAGACCCAGTACTTC.

As to this clone: At one end, the junction sequence differs from germline, possibly due to a read error. This chain uses TRBV2 with TRBJ2-1, with TRBD2 matching over 15 bases. The CDR3 is made up of 15 amino acids. The germline V gene encodes CDR1 SNHLY and CDR2 FYNNEI. The CDR3 reads CASREGLAGGVEQFF. CDR3 in DNA: TGTGCCAGCAGGGAAGGACTAGCGGGAGGGGTTGAGCAGTTCTTC.

The chain is built from TRBV19 and TRBJ2-4; tentatively, D is TRBD2 (7 bases). The CDR3 covers 17 residues. V lost 1 base, J lost 6 bases, and 19 bases lay in between. Germline V CDR1 and CDR2: LNHDA, SQIVND (reference sequence). The CDR3 region is CASSIALGGGIANIQYF. Written as DNA, the CDR3 is TGTGCCAGTAGTATAGCGTTAGGGGGGGGAATCGCAAACATTCAGTACTTC.

The chain joins TRBV19 to TRBJ1-5, with 10 positions matching TRBD1. Trimming removed 6 bases from V and 6 bases from J; junction bases left unmatched: 8. Germline V gene data show CDR1 as LNHDA and CDR2 as SQIVND (reference sequence). The CDR3 length is 15 residues. CDR3 protein: CASSLRQGAFQPQHF. DNA for the CDR3: TGTGCCAGTAGCCTACGACAGGGGGCCTTTCAGCCCCAGCATTTT.

This clone was recorded a few times. The chain links TRBV28 to TRBJ1-3, with D maybe TRBD1 (6 bases). The CDR3 sequence is 14 residues long. V was trimmed by 11 bases and J by 6 bases, leaving 20 bases between them. In germline, CDR1 is MDHEN, CDR2 SYDVKM. The CDR3 reads CACREGGHLNTIYF. The CDR3 bases are TGTGCCTGTCGGGAGGGGGGACACCTAAACACCATATATTTT. Combining the CDR3 with reference TRBV28 and TRBJ1-3 gives the whole variable domain DVKVTQSSRYLVKRTGEKVFLECVQDMDHENMFWYRQDPGLGLRLIYFSYDVKMKEKGDIPEGYSVSREKKERFSLILESASTNQTSMYLCACREGGHLNTIYFGEGSWLTVV.

The chain joins TRBV6-4 to TRBJ2-1; maybe TRBD2 (6 bases). The germline V gene encodes CDR1 MRHNA and CDR2 SNTAGT. Trimming removed 0 bases at V and 4 bases at J, with 10 bases between. There are 15 residues in the CDR3. CDR3 nucleotides: TGTGCCAGCAGTGACTCCCCGGGAGCATACAATGAGCAGTTCTTC. It is translated as CASSDSPGAYNEQFF.

The CDR3 region has the DNA TGCGCCAGCAGCCAACTCAAAGGTAGCGAGATCCTAGATGAGCAGTTCTTC. It codes for CASSQLKGSEILDEQFF. The chain is built from TRBV4-3 and TRBJ2-1; perhaps TRBD2 as D (5 bases). Trimming cost V 2 bases and J 8 bases, with 22 bases left between them. The CDR3 has 17 amino acids. The germline V gene has CDR1 LGHNA and CDR2 YSLEER.

The chain links TRBV7-6 to TRBJ2-5; TRBD2 might be the D (5 bases). The CDR3 is 16 amino acids. Trimming cost V 5 bases and J 4 bases, with 20 bases left between them. Germline V gene lookup returns CDR1 SGHVS and CDR2 FNYEAQ. CDR3 coding DNA: TGTGCCAGCAGCCAATCGGTGGGATCTCGGGGAGAGACCCAGTACTTC. Translated: CASSQSVGSRGETQYF.

This clone was observed a few times. V and J are TRBV2 and TRBJ2-7; 7 bases are a match to TRBD1. With V trimmed by 7 bases and J by 7 bases, 13 bases remained unmatched. There are 14 residues in the CDR3. Germline V gene data show CDR1 as SNHLY and CDR2 as FYNNEI. CDR3 amino acids: CASKSGTASGEQYF. The CDR3 DNA is TGTGCCAGCAAATCCGGGACAGCGTCGGGGGAGCAGTACTTC.

This clone is a singleton in its sample. V is TRBV4-1 and J is TRBJ2-5, with a possible D match to TRBD2 (5 bases). The V gene lost 0 bases and the J gene lost 5 bases, with 13 bases spanning the gap. The CDR3 totals 15 residues. The germline V gene encodes CDR1 MGHRA and CDR2 YSYEKL. In DNA form, the CDR3 reads TGCGCCAGCAGCCAAGATCACGGGGTAGGTGAGACCCAGTACTTC. It yields the protein CASSQDHGVGETQYF.